Shown below are 17 T cell receptor beta chains from a single sample sequenced in a study of CD8 T cells in ankylosing spondylitis. Each CDR3 protein gets one entry after TCRdb re-called the 5' RACE reads with MiXCR. Here the sample spans about 300,000 distinct CDR3 sequences, roughly 11% being singletons. Sequenced material: blood, either unsorted or a sorted T cell fraction (not recorded which). Receptors were obtained from a female donor with ankylosing spondylitis or in good health (not recorded which).

The chain is built from TRBV6-2 or TRBV6-3 and TRBJ2-7; tentative D call: TRBD1 (6 bases). The length of the CDR3 is 11 residues. CDR1 is MNHEY, CDR2 SVGEGT, per germline. Trimming left V 8 bases short and J 3 bases short, with 8 bases between. The CDR3 DNA reads TGTGCCAGCGGGGACATCTACGAGCAGTACTTC. Protein product: CASGDIYEQYF.

This clonotype was recorded at least ten times. The chain combines TRBV28 with TRBJ2-7; D ambiguous. This CDR3 is built from 15 residues. The germline V gene encodes CDR1 MDHEN and CDR2 SYDVKM. Trimming stripped 6 bases from V and 2 bases from J, with 17 bases between. This chain's CDR3 is CASRADKIPAYEQYF. CDR3 nucleotides: TGTGCCAGCAGGGCTGATAAAATCCCGGCCTACGAGCAGTACTTC.

Ten or more counts support this clonotype. CDR3 sequence: CASSRRLAQDGETQYF. The CDR3 nucleotides are TGTGCCAGCAGCCGGCGACTAGCCCAAGACGGAGAGACCCAGTACTTC. The chain employs TRBV12-3 or TRBV12-4 and TRBJ2-5; 7 positions agree with TRBD2. The CDR3 has 16 amino acids. V gave up 6 bases and J gave up 4 bases; unmatched junction bases: 14.

The chain recombines TRBV5-6 with TRBJ2-7; TRBD1 matches at 9 bases. This CDR3 has 15 residues. CDR1 SGHDT and CDR2 YYEEEE come from the germline V gene. V was clipped by 3 bases and J by 4 bases; unmatched bases: 8. CDR3 bases: TGTGCCAGCAGCTCGGATCTGACAGGGGGGTACGAGCAGTACTTC. Its protein is CASSSDLTGGYEQYF. Variable domain in full (rest from reference TRBV5-6 and TRBJ2-7): DAGVTQSPTHLIKTRGQQVTLRCSPKSGHDTVSWYQQALGQGPQFIFQYYEEEERQRGNFPDRFSGHQFPNYSSELNVNALLLGDSALYLCASSSDLTGGYEQYFGPGTRLTVT.

This clonotype was found many times. The chain uses TRBV20-1 and TRBJ2-4, with D perhaps TRBD2 (6 bases). CDR3 length equals 14 residues. Germline V gene lookup returns CDR1 DFQATT and CDR2 SNEGSKA (reference sequence). Trimming removed 6 bases from V and 8 bases from J, with 20 bases in between. The DNA for the CDR3 is TGCAGTGCAACAAAGACCGGCCAGCGGGACATTCAGTACTTC. This sequence encodes CSATKTGQRDIQYF.

In nucleotides, the CDR3 is TGCAGTGCACCGGGTGAGGGTGTAGAGACCCAGTACTTC. It codes for CSAPGEGVETQYF. The rearrangement links TRBV20-1 to TRBJ2-5; weak D call: TRBD2 (5 bases). This CDR3 is built from 13 residues. Per the germline V gene, CDR1 is DFQATT and CDR2 is SNEGSKA (reference sequence). The V gene lost 6 bases and the J gene lost 4 bases, with 15 bases spanning the gap.

This clonotype was seen ten or more times. CDR3 protein: CSVDSGGRRDTQYF. CDR3 DNA sequence: TGCAGCGTTGATAGCGGGGGTCGGAGAGATACGCAGTATTTT. The genes are TRBV29-1 and TRBJ2-3; 9 nucleotides line up with TRBD2. Germline V gene lookup returns CDR1 SQVTM and CDR2 ANQGSEA. V shed 3 bases, J shed 5 bases, and the junction held 6 bases outside the gene matches. CDR3 length equals 14 residues.

The J gene is TRBJ1-6, the V gene TRBV5-1; D remains unclear. The V end was cut by 2 bases, the J end by 12 bases, with 12 bases between. The V gene's germline CDR1 is SGHRS and CDR2 YFSETQ. There are 13 residues in the CDR3. The CDR3 protein is CASSLKAIGPLHF. Here the CDR3 DNA reads TGCGCCAGCAGCTTAAAGGCTATAGGACCCCTCCACTTT.

This clonotype was seen only a few times. The gene calls are TRBV27 and TRBJ2-7; D unclear. The CDR3 runs 14 residues. The ends were cut back, 2 bases at V and 2 bases at J, with 10 bases in the middle. Germline loops: CDR1 MNHEY, CDR2 SMNVEV (reference sequence). The CDR3 DNA is TGTGCCAGCAGTTTAGCGGCAAATACCTACGAGCAGTACTTC. This codes for CASSLAANTYEQYF.

This clonotype was seen repeatedly, ten times or more. This chain connects TRBV4-3 to TRBJ2-6; D is unresolved. V lost 4 bases and J 0 bases, leaving 10 bases between the germline ends. The CDR3 runs to 16 residues. Germline V gene data show CDR1 as LGHNA and CDR2 as YSLEER. The CDR3 protein is CASSPGESSGANVLTF. The CDR3 DNA reads as TGCGCCAGCAGCCCAGGCGAGAGCTCTGGGGCCAACGTCCTGACTTTC.

This clonotype was seen a few times. This chain joins TRBV19 and TRBJ2-3; D could derive from TRBD1 or TRBD2 (5 bases each). V dropped 3 bases and J dropped 13 bases, with 17 bases sitting between them. Germline V gives CDR1 LNHDA, CDR2 SQIVND (reference sequence). This CDR3 comprises 13 residues. The CDR3 nucleotides are TGTGCCAGTAGTATGACCGGGACCAACGAAAAGTATTTT. Amino acid sequence: CASSMTGTNEKYF.

The rearrangement joins TRBV7-2 to TRBJ2-3, with a tentative D call TRBD2 (6 bases). Germline-derived CDR1 and CDR2 are SGHTA and FQGNSA. The CDR3 totals 14 residues. The V end lost 4 bases, the J end lost 6 bases, and 14 bases lay between the germline ends. The CDR3 sequence: CASSSRLVMDTQYF. In DNA, the CDR3 is TGTGCCAGCAGCTCCCGACTAGTCATGGATACGCAGTATTTT.

This clonotype was seen ten or more times. This chain uses TRBV7-9 with TRBJ2-3; 7 bases are shared with TRBD2. The ends lost 5 bases at V and 5 bases at J; junction bases unmatched: 16. CDR1 and CDR2 from the germline V gene are SEHNR and FQNEAQ (reference sequence). The CDR3 contains 17 residues. The CDR3 nucleotides read TGTGCCAGCAGCGTCTATATTGGACTAGAACCCCGAGATACGCAGTATTTT. Residues: CASSVYIGLEPRDTQYF.

This clonotype was seen many times. CDR3 nucleotides: TGTGCCAGCAGCTTAGAGGGGACAGGGAATAATTCACCCCTCCACTTT. Amino acid sequence: CASSLEGTGNNSPLHF. The gene calls are TRBV7-2 and TRBJ1-6; 9 bases are a match to TRBD1. V lost 1 base, J lost 5 bases, and 3 bases stayed unmatched. The CDR3 runs to 16 residues. CDR1 and CDR2 from the germline V gene are SGHTA and FQGNSA.

This clonotype was picked up many times. The V gene is TRBV5-1, the J gene TRBJ2-7, with 8 positions matching TRBD1. Germline values: CDR1 SGHRS, CDR2 YFSETQ. The CDR3 sequence is 14 residues long. With V trimmed by 1 base and J by 3 bases, 3 bases remained unmatched. The CDR3 sequence is CASSLKQGGYEQYF. The CDR3 bases are TGCGCCAGCAGCTTGAAACAGGGGGGCTACGAGCAGTACTTC.

The J gene is TRBJ1-4, the V gene TRBV30; D not resolved. Germline V gene sequence: CDR1 GTSNPN, CDR2 SVGIG (reference sequence). This CDR3 region has 11 residues. V lost 3 bases, J lost 4 bases, and 3 bases lay in between. The CDR3 is CAWSVNEKLFF. The CDR3 DNA follows: TGTGCCTGGAGCGTTAATGAAAAACTGTTTTTT.

The V and J genes are TRBV7-8 and TRBJ1-5; D might be TRBD1 (6 bases). CDR1 is SGHVS, CDR2 FQNEAQ, per germline. The CDR3 contains 17 residues. With 3 bases removed from V and 4 bases from J, the gap between germline ends came to 19 bases. In DNA form, the CDR3 reads TGTGCCAGCAGCTTCGGGGGGTGGCAGGGGTTTAATCAGCCCCAGCATTTT. It codes for CASSFGGWQGFNQPQHF.